The rows below give T cell receptor beta chains drawn from one sample of a study of blood T cell repertoires in COVID-19. Repertoires were generated with immunoSEQ multiplex PCR, while TCRdb's copy carries only in-frame clones and drops some. The repertoire consists of 200,000 to 300,000 clones, with about 84% occurring once and the leading ten covering roughly 2%. The sample consisted of PBMCs or T cells enriched from blood (not recorded which). Receptor source: a woman in her 50s who had recovered from COVID-19. CDR3s include the opening cysteine and the closing phenylalanine or tryptophan. Each record gives: D gene, V gene, J gene, clone size, CDR3 protein, CDR3 DNA. A D gene is named only where the DNA matches it firmly. Not all rows give a size; the values are once, few, many and, for expanded clones, a class.

NA,TRBV28,TRBJ2-2,NA,CASQARRELFF,TGTGCCTCACAGGCCCGCCGGGAGCTGTTTTTT
NA,TRBV15,TRBJ2-1,NA,CATSRDLGGSEQFF,TGTGCCACCAGCAGAGATTTGGGAGGTTCTGAGCAGTTCTTC
NA,TRBV6-5,TRBJ1-2,NA,CASSSDGLYGYTF,TGTGCCAGCAGTTCGGACGGACTCTATGGCTACACCTTC
NA,TRBV19,TRBJ1-5,NA,CASSRIDRPLQPQHF,TGTGCCAGTAGCCGAATAGACAGGCCCCTTCAGCCCCAGCATTTT
NA,TRBV4-3,TRBJ1-2,NA,CASSQFGAGYGYTF,TGCGCCAGCAGCCAGTTTGGGGCAGGCTATGGCTACACCTTC
TRBD2,TRBV11-2,TRBJ2-5,few,CASSLGEAGGPETQYF,TGTGCCAGCAGCTTGGGAGAAGCGGGGGGGCCCGAGACCCAGTACTTC
NA,TRBV25-1,TRBJ1-2,NA,CASSEFGGPEGEGYTF,TGTGCCAGCAGTGAATTCGGGGGACCTGAGGGAGAGGGCTACACCTTC
TRBD1,TRBV9,TRBJ2-7,NA,CASSVGDRAYEQYF,TGTGCCAGCAGCGTAGGGGACAGGGCGTACGAGCAGTACTTC
TRBD1,TRBV18,TRBJ2-1,NA,CASSLALQGKEYNEQFF,TGTGCCAGCTCGCTGGCCTTACAGGGGAAGGAATACAATGAGCAGTTCTTC
TRBD1,TRBV5-3,TRBJ1-2,NA,CARTQDRVYGYTF,TGTGCCAGAACCCAGGACAGGGTCTATGGCTACACCTTC
NA,TRBV24-1,TRBJ2-5,NA,CATSDNRGQGETQYF,TGTGCCACCAGTGATAATAGAGGGCAGGGGGAGACCCAGTACTTC
NA,TRBV3-1/TRBV3-2,TRBJ2-5,NA,CASSPQGRGFEETQYF,TGTGCCAGCAGCCCGCAGGGGCGAGGCTTCGAAGAGACCCAGTACTTC
TRBD1,TRBV7-8,TRBJ1-2,NA,CASSSRTGTWGYTF,TGTGCCAGCAGCTCTCGGACAGGGACCTGGGGCTACACCTTC
TRBD1,TRBV19,TRBJ1-2,NA,CASSPLTGSGYTF,TGTGCCAGTAGTCCACTGACAGGGAGTGGCTACACCTTC
NA,TRBV19,TRBJ1-1,NA,CASSISAGVVTEAFF,TGTGCCAGTAGTATCTCGGCAGGGGTGGTGACTGAAGCTTTCTTT
NA,TRBV19,TRBJ1-5,NA,CASNTGRGQPQHF,TGTGCCAGTAATACAGGGAGAGGACAGCCCCAGCATTTT
NA,TRBV6-5,TRBJ2-3,NA,CASRTPGSTDTQYF,TGTGCCAGCAGGACCCCGGGAAGCACAGATACGCAGTATTTT
NA,TRBV6-5,TRBJ1-2,NA,CASSSLYGYTF,TGTGCCAGCAGTTCTCTCTATGGCTACACCTTC
TRBD1,TRBV25-1,TRBJ1-2,NA,CATSGQINYGYTF,TGTGCCACATCGGGACAGATTAACTATGGCTACACCTTC
NA,TRBV6-2/TRBV6-3,TRBJ1-1,NA,CASSYPQKTTEAFF,TGTGCCAGCAGTTACCCTCAGAAAACAACTGAAGCTTTCTTT
NA,TRBV9,TRBJ1-1,NA,CASSVERERTEAFF,TGTGCCAGCAGCGTAGAGAGGGAGCGTACTGAAGCTTTCTTT
NA,TRBV5-1,TRBJ1-1,NA,CASSGREGTEAFF,TGCGCCAGCAGCGGGAGGGAGGGAACTGAAGCTTTCTTT
TRBD2,TRBV3-1/TRBV3-2,TRBJ2-7,NA,CASSHRLAATSSYEQYF,TGTGCCAGCAGCCATAGACTAGCGGCAACGAGCTCCTACGAGCAGTACTTC
TRBD2,TRBV5-1,TRBJ2-3,NA,CASRFDHGRTTDTQYF,TGCGCCAGCAGATTCGATCACGGGAGGACCACAGATACGCAGTATTTT
NA,TRBV12-2,TRBJ2-1,few,CASRPTLAGGFYNEQFF,TGTGCAAGTCGCCCTACCCTAGCGGGGGGCTTCTACAATGAGCAGTTCTTC
TRBD1,TRBV5-1,TRBJ1-2,NA,CASSRTGASGYTF,TGCGCCAGCAGCAGGACAGGGGCCTCGGGCTACACCTTC
NA,TRBV7-9,TRBJ2-3,NA,CASSLSRLRTDTQYF,TGTGCCAGCAGCTTATCGCGACTCCGCACAGATACGCAGTATTTT
NA,TRBV28,TRBJ2-7,NA,CATFTVVFGGPFLSYEQYF,TGTGCCACCTTCACGGTCGTGTTTGGAGGGCCCTTTCTTTCGTACGAGCAGTACTTC
NA,TRBV3-1/TRBV3-2,TRBJ1-1,NA,CASSQGVLTGTEAFF,TGTGCCAGCAGCCAAGGCGTCTTAACGGGCACTGAAGCTTTCTTT
NA,TRBV30,TRBJ1-3,NA,CATWGGRGNGNTIYF,TGTGCCACATGGGGGGGCAGGGGAAATGGAAACACCATATATTTT
NA,TRBV28,TRBJ2-3,once,CASSPSRDTQYF,TGTGCCAGCAGTCCCTCGAGAGATACGCAGTATTTT
TRBD1,TRBV7-2,TRBJ2-3,NA,CASSLAGTGGANTQYF,TGTGCCAGCAGCTTAGCCGGGACAGGGGGCGCAAATACGCAGTATTTT
TRBD1,TRBV7-9,TRBJ2-1,NA,CASSLSGTGSLDEQFF,TGTGCCAGCAGCTTATCTGGGACAGGGTCGCTGGATGAGCAGTTCTTC
TRBD2,TRBV11-3,TRBJ2-7,NA,CASSPDAQRGPYEQYF,TGTGCCAGCAGCCCAGACGCCCAGCGGGGGCCCTACGAGCAGTACTTC
NA,TRBV5-4,TRBJ1-4,NA,CASTTAGATNEKLFF,TGTGCCAGCACTACAGCAGGCGCAACTAATGAAAAACTGTTTTTT
TRBD1,TRBV5-6,TRBJ2-7,NA,CASSLEYIRGQGLHEQYF,TGTGCCAGCAGCTTGGAGTATATTAGGGGACAGGGACTCCACGAGCAGTACTTC
TRBD2,TRBV5-1,TRBJ2-7,NA,CASSHAAAGGLGYEQYF,TGCGCCAGCAGCCACGCAGCAGCGGGGGGGCTTGGCTACGAGCAGTACTTC
NA,TRBV10-3,TRBJ2-5,few,CAAQRRGGETQYF,TGTGCCGCTCAGAGGAGGGGGGGGGAGACCCAGTACTTC
TRBD2,TRBV2,TRBJ2-7,NA,CASLPGLANYEQYF,TGTGCCAGCCTCCCGGGACTAGCGAATTACGAGCAGTACTTC
TRBD2,TRBV7-9,TRBJ2-1,few,CASSLLQGLGENEQFF,TGTGCCAGCAGCTTACTCCAGGGACTAGGGGAGAATGAGCAGTTCTTC
TRBD1,TRBV7-9,TRBJ1-4,NA,CASSLPGQGNEKLFF,TGTGCCAGCAGCCTACCGGGACAGGGTAATGAAAAACTGTTTTTT
TRBD2,TRBV7-2,TRBJ2-1,NA,CASSWTSGGTYNEQFF,TGTGCCAGCAGCTGGACTAGCGGTGGAACCTACAATGAGCAGTTCTTC
NA,TRBV18,TRBJ2-6,NA,CASSPGRPSGANVLTF,TGTGCCAGCTCACCCGGCAGGCCCTCTGGGGCCAACGTCCTGACTTTC
NA,TRBV23-1,TRBJ2-1,NA,CASSQSQPQGNSYNEQFF,TGCGCCAGCAGTCAATCACAACCCCAGGGGAACTCCTACAATGAGCAGTTCTTC
TRBD2,TRBV19,TRBJ2-4,NA,CASSTKAGAENIQYF,TGTGCCAGTAGTACAAAAGCGGGGGCGGAGAACATTCAGTACTTC
TRBD2,TRBV18,TRBJ2-3,NA,CASSPTSGGAGTDTQYF,TGTGCCAGCTCTCCTACTAGCGGGGGGGCCGGTACAGATACGCAGTATTTT
TRBD1,TRBV28,TRBJ1-2,NA,CASSLETGAGYTF,TGTGCCAGCAGTTTAGAGACAGGGGCCGGCTACACCTTC
NA,TRBV20-1,TRBJ1-1,NA,CSAGHSTEAFF,TGCAGTGCTGGACATAGCACTGAAGCTTTCTTT
TRBD1,TRBV7-9,TRBJ2-7,NA,CASSSYRGPYEQYF,TGTGCCAGCAGCTCGTACAGGGGGCCATACGAGCAGTACTTC
NA,TRBV28,TRBJ2-7,NA,CASSLTSTNSYEQYF,TGTGCCAGCAGTTTAACTAGCACTAACTCCTACGAGCAGTACTTC
TRBD2,TRBV10-3,TRBJ2-3,NA,CASRLAESTDTQYF,TGTGCCAGCCGACTAGCGGAAAGCACAGATACGCAGTATTTT
NA,TRBV27,TRBJ1-3,few,CASSLGGSQGGNTIYF,TGTGCCAGCAGTTTAGGAGGGTCCCAGGGTGGAAACACCATATATTTT